This T cell receptor beta chain was identified during a study of blood T cell repertoires in COVID-19. Study-level information: Collection of acute and convalescent COVID-19 samples took place in the United States, Italy and Spain.

In the study's own analysis: Reference gene primer amplification in the assay estimated nucleated cell counts. Sequenced by immunoSEQ multiplex PCR; TCRdb stores in-frame clones only, minus some. V, J and clone size derive from that table, while D and trimming were established from the DNA sequence. The data show about 170,000 clones, around 80% seen once. The CDR3 has 13 residues. Trimming cost V 5 bases and J 5 bases, with 12 bases left between them. Participants' reported clinical history set cohort assignment. This TCR derives from a man over 45 who had recovered from COVID-19. Sequences were obtained from PBMCs or T cells enriched from blood (not recorded which). The V gene is TRBV12-3 or TRBV12-4, the J gene TRBJ2-5; a weak D match, TRBD1 (5 bases). CDR3 loop: CASSRTPEETQYF. The CDR3 DNA reads as TGTGCCAGCAGTCGGACACCCGAGGAGACCCAGTACTTC.